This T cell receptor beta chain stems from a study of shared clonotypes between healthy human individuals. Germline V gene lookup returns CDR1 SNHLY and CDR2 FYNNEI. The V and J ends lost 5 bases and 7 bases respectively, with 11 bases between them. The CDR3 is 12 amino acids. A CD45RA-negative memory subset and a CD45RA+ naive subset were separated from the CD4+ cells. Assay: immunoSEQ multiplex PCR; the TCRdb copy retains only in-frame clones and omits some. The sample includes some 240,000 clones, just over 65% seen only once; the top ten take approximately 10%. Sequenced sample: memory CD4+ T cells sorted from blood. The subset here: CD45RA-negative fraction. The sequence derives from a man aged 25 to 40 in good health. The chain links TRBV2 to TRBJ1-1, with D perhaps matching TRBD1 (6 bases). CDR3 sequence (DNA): TGTGCCAGCAGTAAGGGGGGCGTTGAAGCTTTCTTT. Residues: CASSKGGVEAFF.